This T cell receptor beta chain is drawn from a study of vaccination and CD4 T cells after COVID-19. Germline loops: CDR1 SGHRS, CDR2 YFSETQ. V lost 4 bases to trimming and J lost 0 bases, with 11 bases between them. The CDR3 runs 15 residues. Treatment of the sample: roughly 10-day PBMC culture with coronavirus spike peptide pools or control peptides (ViraFEST assay). The Oncomine TCR Beta short-read assay sequenced DNA from cultured CD4+ T cells. TCRdb reprocessed the PCR reads with MiXCR, giving one entry per CDR3 protein. There are roughly 17,000 distinct CDR3 sequences in the sample; less than 50% occur only once, and around 8.6% lies in the top ten. Points on this clonotype: Its target is unknown.

The chain carries TRBV5-1 and TRBJ1-5, with D possibly matching TRBD1 (5 bases). The sequence was collected from a human donor who had recovered from COVID-19. Sequencing was done on a sample of CD4+ T cells from blood, cultured in vitro. This CDR3 reads CASSLQGYSNQPQHF. The CDR3 DNA reads as TGCGCCAGCAGCCTTCAGGGCTATAGCAATCAGCCCCAGCATTTT.